Each of the 32 T cell receptor beta chains below was sequenced from the same sample in a study of CXCR3-negative and CXCR3-positive naive CD8 T cells. General study points: Naive cells positive for CXCR3 carried more hydrophobic TRB CDR3s than CXCR3-negative ones.

Their specific antigens are unknown. Researchers prepared the TRB cDNA libraries using 5' RACE with UMI labels. TCRdb reanalyzed the 5' RACE reads, giving one entry per CDR3 protein sequence and no DNA. The record lists 150,000 or so distinct CDR3 sequences, of which the ten most abundant hold less than 0.55%. Material for sequencing was naive CXCR3+ CD8+ T cells from blood. Subset in this sample: CD45RO-CCR7+CD27+CD95- naive CD8+ T cells expressing CXCR3 (TNR3+). The receptors originated from a human donor in good health. Some clones in this sample may be carry-over from other donors' samples.

The chain is built from TRBV20-1 and TRBJ2-1. This CDR3 is built from 13 residues. CDR1 is DFQATT and CDR2 is SNEGSKA in the germline V gene (reference sequence). The CDR3 sequence: CSALVLTYNEQFF.

The rearrangement joins TRBV12-3 or TRBV12-4 to TRBJ1-2; TCRdb's assignment of TRBD1 cannot be checked, as there is no DNA. The CDR3 has 14 amino acids. Here the CDR3 reads CASSPTGTVYGYTF.

The rearrangement joins TRBV27 to TRBJ2-2; as DNA is missing, the TRBD1 call by TCRdb cannot be tested. The CDR3 is made up of 16 amino acids. Germline lookup yields CDR1 MNHEY and CDR2 SMNVEV (reference sequence). CDR3: CASSLVGASNTGELFF.

The CDR3 region is CSVSGTSGPFQETQYF. The chain couples TRBV29-1 to TRBJ2-5; TCRdb's D call, TRBD2, is unchecked because there is no DNA. Germline loops: CDR1 SQVTM, CDR2 ANQGSEA. CDR3 length: 16 residues. Based on the CDR3 plus reference TRBV29-1 and TRBJ2-5, the full variable domain is SAVISQKPSRDICQRGTSLTIQCQVDSQVTMMFWYRQQPGQSLTLIATANQGSEATYESGFVIDKFPISRPNLTFSTLTVSNMSPEDSSIYLCSVSGTSGPFQETQYFGPGTRLLVL.

Here the CDR3 reads CASSPGTGGRPQHF. The gene calls are TRBV19 and TRBJ1-5; without DNA, the TCRdb call of TRBD1 cannot be checked. From germline, CDR1 is LNHDA and CDR2 SQIVND (reference sequence). The CDR3 consists of 14 residues.

This rearrangement joins TRBV6-2 or TRBV6-3 to TRBJ2-7. This CDR3 comprises 14 residues. Germline V gene lookup returns CDR1 MNHEY and CDR2 SVGEGT. CDR3 loop: CASSYSGITYEQYF.

The V call is TRBV29-1, the J call TRBJ2-7; TCRdb's assignment of TRBD1 cannot be checked, as there is no DNA. Per the germline V gene, CDR1 is SQVTM and CDR2 is ANQGSEA. The CDR3 sequence is 12 residues long. This CDR3 is CSVGQGDYEQYF.

The chain carries TRBV6-5 and TRBJ1-6; checking the TCRdb D call of TRBD1 is not possible without DNA. The CDR3 runs 16 residues. From germline, CDR1 is MNHEY and CDR2 SVGAGI. The CDR3 is CASSYGGDSYNSPLHF.

J is TRBJ2-7 and V is TRBV7-9. The CDR3 is 13 residues long. Germline CDR1 and CDR2: SEHNR and FQNEAQ (reference sequence). This CDR3 reads CASSSQGSYEQYF. The whole variable domain, filled in from reference TRBV7-9 and TRBJ2-7, reads DTGVSQNPRHKITKRGQNVTFRCDPISEHNRLYWYRQTLGQGPEFLTYFQNEAQLEKSRLLSDRFSAERPKGSFSTLEIQRTEQGDSAMYLCASSSQGSYEQYFGPGTRLTVT.

The chain's CDR3 is CASSSITASGGTGELFF. This rearrangement joins TRBV7-6 to TRBJ2-2; TCRdb's D gene call, TRBD2, goes unchecked for lack of DNA. The CDR3 is made up of 17 amino acids. Looked up from germline, CDR1 is SGHVS and CDR2 is FNYEAQ.

The J gene is TRBJ2-7, the V gene TRBV7-9; without DNA, the TCRdb call of TRBD1 cannot be checked. The CDR3 is 15 residues long. Per germline, CDR1 SEHNR and CDR2 FQNEAQ (reference sequence). The CDR3 is CASGLGGISSYEQYF.

The chain links TRBV10-2 to TRBJ1-1; TCRdb's D call of TRBD1 is untestable without DNA. The CDR3 covers 14 residues. Germline CDR1 reads WSHSY; CDR2 reads SAAADI. CDR3 region: CASSESGARTEAFF.

The chain recombines TRBV7-8 with TRBJ2-1; TCRdb's assignment of TRBD1 cannot be checked, as there is no DNA. CDR3 size: 15 residues. Germline V gives CDR1 SGHVS, CDR2 FQNEAQ. CDR3 protein: CASSRPGGRYNEQFF.

The chain uses TRBV29-1 and TRBJ2-3; checking the TCRdb D call of TRBD1 is not possible without DNA. The CDR3 sequence is 13 residues long. Per germline, CDR1 SQVTM and CDR2 ANQGSEA. The CDR3 region is CSVTGLEADTQYF.

The J gene is TRBJ2-7, the V gene TRBV28; with no DNA, the TCRdb D assignment of TRBD1 cannot be verified. The CDR3 is 14 amino acids. Germline-derived CDR1 and CDR2 are MDHEN and SYDVKM. CDR3 residues: CASSFGGQIYEQYF.

The CDR3 spells CASSLGVKIQPQHF. The chain is built from TRBV7-8 and TRBJ1-5. Germline values: CDR1 SGHVS, CDR2 FQNEAQ. The CDR3 extends over 14 amino acids.

The chain couples TRBV6-2 or TRBV6-3 to TRBJ2-7; absent DNA, TCRdb's TRBD1 call cannot be checked. The CDR3 runs 15 residues. CDR1 and CDR2 (germline): MNHEY, SVGEGT. CDR3 protein: CASNRPRDNSYEQYF.

This rearrangement joins TRBV4-2 to TRBJ2-1. The length of the CDR3 is 17 residues. Germline V gene data show CDR1 as LGHNA and CDR2 as YNFKEQ. The chain's CDR3 is CASSQDRFVLSYNEQFF.

The rearrangement links TRBV5-1 to TRBJ2-7; TCRdb proposes TRBD1, but this gene call is untestable without DNA. The CDR3 covers 15 residues. The germline CDR1 and CDR2 sequences are SGHRS and YFSETQ. The CDR3 is CASSGTGGNLYEQYF.

The chain is built from TRBV9 and TRBJ2-1; the D gene TCRdb calls, TRBD2, cannot be checked with no DNA. This CDR3 spans 15 amino acids. Per germline, CDR1 SGDLS and CDR2 YYNGEE. The CDR3 sequence is CASQSSLADYNEQFF.

V is TRBV7-8 and J is TRBJ1-2; TCRdb proposes TRBD1, but this gene call is untestable without DNA. CDR3 length: 15 amino acids. Germline V gene sequence: CDR1 SGHVS, CDR2 FQNEAQ. CDR3 sequence reads: CASSLTSGGAGGYTF.

The chain has TRBV12-3 or TRBV12-4 and TRBJ2-3; TCRdb's D call of TRBD2 is untestable without DNA. The CDR3 is made up of 16 amino acids. The CDR3 sequence: CASSFPRTSGVDTQYF.

V gene TRBV6-4 combines with J gene TRBJ2-2; TCRdb's D call of TRBD1 is untestable without DNA. The CDR3 is made up of 16 amino acids. Per the germline V gene, CDR1 is MRHNA and CDR2 is SNTAGT. The chain's CDR3 is CASSDSAGSHTGELFF.

V is TRBV28 and J is TRBJ1-1; without DNA, the TCRdb call of TRBD1 cannot be checked. CDR3 size: 15 residues. Germline values: CDR1 MDHEN, CDR2 SYDVKM. The chain's CDR3 is CASSLGQGANTEAFF.

The chain recombines TRBV12-3 or TRBV12-4 with TRBJ2-5; TCRdb gives TRBD1 as the D gene, but with no DNA this cannot be confirmed. The CDR3 covers 15 residues. CDR3 loop: CASSSGQGWRETQYF.

The V and J genes are TRBV27 and TRBJ1-4; with no DNA, the TCRdb D assignment of TRBD1 cannot be verified. Germline values: CDR1 MNHEY, CDR2 SMNVEV (reference sequence). The CDR3 is made up of 15 amino acids. The CDR3 sequence is CASSPTWGANEKRFF.

The chain joins TRBV12-3 or TRBV12-4 to TRBJ2-5; TCRdb reports TRBD2, a call that lacks DNA to check it against. The CDR3 extends over 14 amino acids. The CDR3 loop reads CASSPWEGGETQYF.

The chain combines TRBV12-3 or TRBV12-4 with TRBJ2-7; absent DNA, TCRdb's TRBD1 call cannot be checked. The CDR3 is 12 residues long. The CDR3 loop is CASGQVFYEQYF.

This rearrangement joins TRBV7-6 to TRBJ1-1. Germline V gene data show CDR1 as SGHVS and CDR2 as FNYEAQ. CDR3 length equals 16 residues. The CDR3 spells CASSFSSNTVNTEAFF.

The V call is TRBV4-2, the J call TRBJ2-7; no DNA is available, so the TRBD1 call from TCRdb remains unchecked. The CDR3 extends over 15 amino acids. Looked up from germline, CDR1 is LGHNA and CDR2 is YNFKEQ. The CDR3 spells CASSQIMTGGHEQYF.

This rearrangement joins TRBV5-1 to TRBJ1-1; without DNA, the TCRdb call of TRBD1 cannot be checked. Germline V gene lookup returns CDR1 SGHRS and CDR2 YFSETQ. The CDR3 has 15 residues. CDR3 loop: CASSPTQGMNTEAFF.

This chain joins TRBV21-1 and TRBJ2-4; the D call from TCRdb, TRBD1, cannot be confirmed without DNA. TRBV21-1 is given as a pseudogene. The CDR3 totals 17 residues. This chain's CDR3 is CASSRTTQWGAENIQYF.